Listed here are 31 T cell receptor beta chains from one sample, sequenced in a study of blood T cell repertoires in COVID-19 (dated by TCRdb to about 2020). Libraries were built with the immunoSEQ multiplex PCR assay. This is the immuneACCESS table as TCRdb keeps it, with only in-frame sequences that have V and J called. A part of the clones is gone; compared with another copy, unresolved V genes explain less than half, and the rest is unexplained. This sample gives around 320,000 clones in total; over 85% of them show up just once. The top ten clones comprise 11% of the sample. Sequenced input: peripheral blood. The receptors stem from a woman in her twenties or thirties with COVID-19, enrolled during active disease.

The rearrangement joins TRBV24-1 to TRBJ2-1; D unclear. V was cut by 1 base and J by 7 bases, with 7 bases left in between. CDR3 length equals 13 residues. CDR1 KGHDR and CDR2 SFDVKD come from the germline V gene. The CDR3 protein is CATSDFHQNEQFF. CDR3 bases: TGTGCCACCAGTGATTTCCACCAGAATGAGCAGTTCTTC.

The count of this clone is one. The chain has TRBV6-5 and TRBJ1-6; D call uncertain. The length of the CDR3 is 14 residues. From germline, CDR1 is MNHEY and CDR2 SVGAGI. The V gene lost 6 bases and the J gene lost 0 bases, with 6 bases spanning the gap. CDR3 bases: TGTGCCAGCAGGGGGAGCTCCTATAATTCACCCCTCCACTTT. Residues: CASRGSSYNSPLHF.

This clone occurred once. This chain links TRBV27 with TRBJ1-2, with 9 nucleotides matching TRBD1. This CDR3 is 18 amino acids long. Germline values: CDR1 MNHEY, CDR2 SMNVEV (reference sequence). Trimming cost V 2 bases and J 8 bases; bases outside gene matches: 18. CDR3 bases: TGTGCCAGCAGTTTAACAGGGGGCGTAGGGGGGGCTTTAAACGGCTACACCTTC. Translated, it gives CASSLTGGVGGALNGYTF.

This chain links TRBV7-2 with TRBJ2-1; D is unresolved. V was trimmed by 4 bases and J by 9 bases, leaving 7 bases between them. The CDR3 sequence is 11 residues long. CDR1 and CDR2 from the germline V gene are SGHTA and FQGNSA. DNA of the CDR3: TGTGCCAGCAGCTACTACGGTGAGCAGTTCTTC. Amino acid sequence: CASSYYGEQFF.

The chain links TRBV11-2 to TRBJ1-2; no reliable D call. The CDR3 runs to 13 residues. The germline gives CDR1 SGHAT, CDR2 FQNNGV. Trimming cost V 5 bases and J 7 bases, with 14 bases left between them. CDR3 in amino acids: CASSATRKSGYTF. The CDR3 DNA is TGTGCCAGCAGCGCGACTAGGAAGTCTGGCTACACCTTC.

J is TRBJ2-2 and V is TRBV7-9; 7 positions match TRBD1. V lost 11 bases and J lost 5; bases outside the gene matches: 20. This CDR3 is built from 17 residues. Germline V gene data show CDR1 as SEHNR and CDR2 as FQNEAQ (reference sequence). The CDR3 protein is CALEKGASGGWTGELFF. DNA for the CDR3: TGTGCCCTAGAAAAGGGGGCTTCAGGGGGTTGGACCGGGGAGCTGTTTTTT.

V gene TRBV7-2 combines with J gene TRBJ2-7, with 7 nucleotides matching TRBD1. The CDR3 has 16 amino acids. Looked up from germline, CDR1 is SGHTA and CDR2 is FQGNSA. V was clipped by 1 base and J by 0 bases; unmatched bases: 6. The CDR3 reads CASSLDTGETSYEQYF. DNA for the CDR3: TGTGCCAGCAGCTTAGATACAGGGGAAACCTCCTACGAGCAGTACTTC.

This clone has at least ten counts. V usage is TRBV12-5 and J usage is TRBJ2-5, with 10 bases lining up with TRBD2. The CDR3 contains 18 residues. CDR1 and CDR2 from the germline V gene are LGHNT and FRNRAP. Trimming at V came to 2 bases and at J to 1 base, leaving 10 bases not matched to a gene. CDR3 region: CASGLTTPGLAFQETQYF. CDR3 nucleotides: TGTGCTAGTGGTTTGACAACTCCGGGACTAGCGTTCCAAGAGACCCAGTACTTC.

This chain uses TRBV11-2 with TRBJ1-6, with D maybe TRBD1 (6 bases). The CDR3 runs 17 residues. Per germline, CDR1 SGHAT and CDR2 FQNNGV. Trimming removed 3 bases from V and 9 bases from J, with 21 bases in between. CDR3 in DNA: TGTGCCAGCAGCTTTTTTACCCCCCAGGACAGACCTTCACCCCTCCACTTT. This translates into CASSFFTPQDRPSPLHF.

V gene TRBV5-5 combines with J gene TRBJ2-5; unclear D gene. Trimming pared 0 bases from V and 2 bases from J, leaving 11 bases between. In germline, CDR1 is SGHKS, CDR2 YYEKEE (reference sequence). The CDR3 runs to 15 residues. CDR3 bases: TGTGCCAGCAGCTTGGTAGACACCGAGCAAGAGACCCAGTACTTC. Translated, it gives CASSLVDTEQETQYF.

This clone was observed once. The V gene is TRBV2, the J gene TRBJ2-3, with TRBD2 matching over 11 bases. This CDR3 contains 13 residues. Germline V gene data show CDR1 as SNHLY and CDR2 as FYNNEI. V shed 8 bases and J 5 bases; nucleotides not matched to a gene: 3. The CDR3 here is CASGLAGRDTQYF. The CDR3 bases are TGTGCCAGCGGACTAGCGGGCCGAGATACGCAGTATTTT.

The CDR3 DNA reads TGTGCCAGCAGCTTAGGTAGACAGGGATCGAACACTGAAGCTTTCTTT. This encodes CASSLGRQGSNTEAFF. The chain is built from TRBV7-9 and TRBJ1-1, with 7 bases fitting TRBD1. The CDR3 is made up of 16 amino acids. Germline V gene data show CDR1 as SEHNR and CDR2 as FQNEAQ (reference sequence). V trimming: 1 base; J trimming: 1 base; junction bases outside the gene matches: 6.

The chain employs TRBV6-5 and TRBJ1-2, with D hard to call. The CDR3 extends over 11 amino acids. Germline assignment: CDR1 MNHEY and CDR2 SVGAGI. V lost 3 bases and J lost 8, with 7 bases in between. The CDR3 loop reads CASSYEGGYTF. As DNA, the CDR3 is TGTGCCAGCAGTTATGAGGGAGGCTACACCTTC.

V gene TRBV19 combines with J gene TRBJ2-5; D may be TRBD1 (5 bases). The CDR3 has 15 amino acids. V was cut by 8 bases and J by 5 bases, with 21 bases left in between. Germline-derived CDR1 and CDR2 are LNHDA and SQIVND (reference sequence). In DNA form, the CDR3 reads TGTGCCAGTCGTCCGACAGAAGTGGAAGTCGAGACCCAGTACTTC. It specifies CASRPTEVEVETQYF.

The chain has TRBV6-5 and TRBJ2-7; TRBD1 agrees at 12 bases. The CDR3 is made up of 16 amino acids. V lost 4 bases, J lost 4 bases, and 8 bases stayed unmatched. Germline V gene data show CDR1 as MNHEY and CDR2 as SVGAGI. CDR3 sequence reads: CASSSPGQGATYEQYF. CDR3 bases: TGTGCCAGCAGTTCCCCGGGACAGGGGGCGACGTACGAGCAGTACTTC.

This rearrangement joins TRBV27 to TRBJ1-2; 8 bases are shared with TRBD1. The CDR3 has 16 amino acids. Germline V gene data show CDR1 as MNHEY and CDR2 as SMNVEV (reference sequence). Trimming took 6 bases from V and 2 from J; bases not matched to a gene: 11. CDR3 in DNA: TGTGCCAGCAGCACGTATACGACAGGGGCGAACTATGGCTACACCTTC. Translating gives CASSTYTTGANYGYTF.

The V call is TRBV7-8, the J call TRBJ1-4; TRBD1 aligns across 9 bases. CDR1 and CDR2 from the germline V gene are SGHVS and FQNEAQ. The V gene end was trimmed by 6 bases and the J gene end by 5 bases; junction bases not matched to a gene: 4. The CDR3 has 14 residues. In DNA form, the CDR3 reads TGTGCCAGCAGACGACAGGGGGTGAATGAAAAACTGTTTTTT. It codes for CASRRQGVNEKLFF.

Concerning this clone itself: A read error may account for a junction end that differs from germline. The rearrangement uses TRBV5-1 and TRBJ2-2; 8 positions match TRBD2. Germline CDR1 and CDR2: SGHRS and YFSETQ. The CDR3 totals 16 residues. The CDR3 DNA reads TGCGCCCGCAGCGGGGCGGGGGGACCGAACACCGGGGAGCTGTTTTTT. Its protein product is CARSGAGGPNTGELFF.

This clone was detected only once. The chain carries TRBV7-8 and TRBJ1-2, with 8 bases aligning to TRBD1. The J segment lost 2 bases and the V segment lost 2 bases, leaving 4 bases of the junction unmatched. The germline V gene has CDR1 SGHVS and CDR2 FQNEAQ. There are 15 residues in the CDR3. The chain's CDR3 is CASSLRQGNNYGYTF. The CDR3 DNA sequence: TGTGCCAGCAGCTTACGACAGGGGAACAACTATGGCTACACCTTC.

The chain is built from TRBV10-2 and TRBJ1-2; possible D gene TRBD1, 6 bases. CDR1 WSHSY and CDR2 SAAADI come from the germline V gene. The CDR3 contains 14 residues. Trimming shortened V by 6 bases and J by 6 bases, and 17 bases separated the two germline ends. CDR3 amino acids: CASSAQGLRDGYTF. The CDR3 bases are TGCGCCAGCAGCGCACAGGGCCTTAGGGATGGCTACACCTTC.

The gene calls are TRBV2 and TRBJ1-6; maybe TRBD1 (5 bases). V lost 4 bases to trimming and J lost 16 bases, with 26 bases between them. CDR1 SNHLY and CDR2 FYNNEI come from the germline V gene. The CDR3 runs 16 residues. Written as DNA, the CDR3 is TGTGCCAGCAGTGCCGCAGGGTCAAGGATGAACCTAAGGCTCCACTTT. Translation: CASSAAGSRMNLRLHF. Together with reference TRBV2 and TRBJ1-6, the CDR3 gives the full variable domain: EPEVTQTPSHQVTQMGQEVILRCVPISNHLYFYWYRQILGQKVEFLVSFYNNEISEKSEIFDDQFSVERPDGSNFTLKIRSTKLEDSAMYFCASSAAGSRMNLRLHFGNGTRLTVT.

The CDR3 region has the DNA TGTGCCAGCAGCTTCCTTAGGCTAGCGGGGGAAACTATCAGCTCCTACAATGAGCAGTTCTTC. Encoded protein: CASSFLRLAGETISSYNEQFF. This sequence joins TRBV12-1 and TRBJ2-1; no DNA check was done on the table's D call, TRBD2. TRBV12-1 corresponds to a pseudogene. CDR3 length equals 21 residues.

As for this clone: Other DNA sequences in the same sample also yield this CDR3. The gene calls are TRBV5-1 and TRBJ1-4; no clear D. Germline assignment: CDR1 SGHRS and CDR2 YFSETQ. The V end lost 0 bases, the J end lost 3 bases, and 3 bases lay between the germline ends. This CDR3 comprises 13 residues. The CDR3 DNA sequence: TGCGCCAGCAGCTTGGCTGCTAATGAAAAACTGTTTTTT. Its protein is CASSLAANEKLFF.

The chain links TRBV27 to TRBJ1-1, with TRBD1 matching 9 bases. Germline V gene lookup returns CDR1 MNHEY and CDR2 SMNVEV (reference sequence). The CDR3 has 15 residues. J gave up 3 bases and V 4 bases, and 6 bases lay outside the gene matches. The CDR3 coding sequence is TGTGCCAGCAGTTCTCCCGACAGGGGGGACACTGAAGCTTTCTTT. Its protein is CASSSPDRGDTEAFF.

The genes are TRBV7-9 and TRBJ2-7, with a possible D match to TRBD1 (5 bases). V was trimmed by 5 bases and J by 3 bases, leaving 14 bases between them. The CDR3 sequence is 14 residues long. The germline V gene has CDR1 SEHNR and CDR2 FQNEAQ (reference sequence). The CDR3 DNA reads TGTGCCAGCAGCATTCAGGGTGCTCGCTACGAGCAGTACTTC. Its protein product is CASSIQGARYEQYF.

This sequence joins TRBV28 and TRBJ2-2; 8 bases line up with TRBD2. With 6 bases clipped from V and 1 base from J, the junction kept 4 bases outside the gene matches. The CDR3 covers 15 residues. Germline CDR1 MDHEN, CDR2 SYDVKM. The CDR3 bases are TGTGCCAGCAGCCCCACTAGCGGGAACACCGGGGAGCTGTTTTTT. Its translation: CASSPTSGNTGELFF.

The rearrangement links TRBV6-1 to TRBJ2-1, with D possibly being TRBD1 (5 bases). CDR3 length: 15 residues. The germline V and J ends were trimmed by 2 bases and 8 bases, with 16 bases remaining between them. CDR1 is MNHNS, CDR2 SASEGT, per germline. CDR3 DNA sequence: TGTGCCAGCAGTGAAAGCAGGGTCCCCGTTGATGAGCAGTTCTTC. Protein: CASSESRVPVDEQFF.

CDR3 in DNA: TGCAGCGTTGAAGATTCGAGAATGATCGAAGCTTTCTTT. Protein: CSVEDSRMIEAFF. This chain connects TRBV29-1 to TRBJ1-1; D unresolved. Deletions cut 0 bases from V and 8 bases from J, with 13 bases between. This CDR3 spans 13 amino acids. CDR1 and CDR2 (germline): SQVTM, ANQGSEA.

This rearrangement joins TRBV7-2 to TRBJ1-6, with D unclear. CDR3 length: 15 amino acids. Deletions cut 9 bases from V and 0 bases from J, with 12 bases between. CDR1 is SGHTA and CDR2 is FQGNSA in the germline V gene. CDR3 in DNA: TGTGCCAGAATGGTCGGGAGCTCCTATAATTCACCCCTCCACTTT. Its protein product is CARMVGSSYNSPLHF.

This clone was observed once. The chain combines TRBV14 with TRBJ1-2; no reliable D call. V dropped 4 bases and J dropped 1 base, with 10 bases sitting between them. Germline V gene data show CDR1 as SGHDN and CDR2 as FVKESK. The length of the CDR3 is 14 residues. CDR3 residues: CASSRQGFNYGYTF. The CDR3 DNA reads TGTGCCAGCAGCCGACAAGGTTTTAACTATGGCTACACCTTC.

This chain connects TRBV6-5 to TRBJ2-7; 7 positions agree with TRBD1. In germline, CDR1 is MNHEY, CDR2 SVGAGI. The CDR3 is 14 residues long. The trim removed 6 bases at V and 2 bases at J, leaving 7 bases unmatched. CDR3 protein: CASRFPGQPYEQYF. CDR3 nucleotides: TGTGCCAGCAGATTTCCGGGACAGCCCTACGAGCAGTACTTC.